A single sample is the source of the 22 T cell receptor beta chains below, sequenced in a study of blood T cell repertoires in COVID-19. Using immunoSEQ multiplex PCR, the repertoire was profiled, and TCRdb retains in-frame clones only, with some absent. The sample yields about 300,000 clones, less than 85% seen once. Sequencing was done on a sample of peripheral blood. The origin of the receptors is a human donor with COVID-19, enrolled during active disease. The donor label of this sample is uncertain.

CDR3 loop: CASSLTSGGDTQYF. Written as DNA, the CDR3 is TGCGCCAGCAGTTTGACTAGCGGCGGAGATACGCAGTATTTT. The rearrangement links TRBV5-1 to TRBJ2-3; 9 positions match TRBD2. The CDR3 sequence is 14 residues long. V dropped 5 bases and J dropped 5; count of bases not matched to a gene: 6. Germline CDR1 is SGHRS and CDR2 is YFSETQ.

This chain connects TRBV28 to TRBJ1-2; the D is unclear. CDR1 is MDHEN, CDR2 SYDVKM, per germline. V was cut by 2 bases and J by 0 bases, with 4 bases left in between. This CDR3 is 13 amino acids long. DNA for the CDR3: TGTGCCAGCAGTTTAACAACTAACTATGGCTACACCTTC. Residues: CASSLTTNYGYTF.

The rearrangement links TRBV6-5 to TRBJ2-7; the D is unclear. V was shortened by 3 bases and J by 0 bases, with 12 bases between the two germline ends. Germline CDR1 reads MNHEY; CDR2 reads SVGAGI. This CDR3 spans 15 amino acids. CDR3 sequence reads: CASSYDSPSSYEQYF. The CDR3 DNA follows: TGTGCCAGCAGTTATGACTCACCCAGCTCCTACGAGCAGTACTTC.

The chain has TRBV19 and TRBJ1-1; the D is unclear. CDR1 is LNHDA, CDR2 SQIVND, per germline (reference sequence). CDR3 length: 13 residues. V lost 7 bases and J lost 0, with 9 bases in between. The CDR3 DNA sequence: TGTGCCAGTACGACGGGGATGAACACTGAAGCTTTCTTT. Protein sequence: CASTTGMNTEAFF.

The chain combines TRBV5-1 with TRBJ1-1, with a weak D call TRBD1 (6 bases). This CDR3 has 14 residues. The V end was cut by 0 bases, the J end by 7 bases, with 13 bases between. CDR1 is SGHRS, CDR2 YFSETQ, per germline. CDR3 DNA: TGCGCCAGCAGCTTGGGGGGGACACAGTTTGAAGCTTTCTTT. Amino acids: CASSLGGTQFEAFF.

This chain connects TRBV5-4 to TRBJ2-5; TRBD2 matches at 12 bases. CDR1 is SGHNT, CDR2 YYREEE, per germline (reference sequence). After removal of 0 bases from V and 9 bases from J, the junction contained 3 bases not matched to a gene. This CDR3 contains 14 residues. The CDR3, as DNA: TGTGCCAGCAGCTTGGCGACTAGCGGGAGAGCCCAGTACTTC. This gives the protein CASSLATSGRAQYF. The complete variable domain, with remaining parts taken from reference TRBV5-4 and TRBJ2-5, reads ETGVTQSPTHLIKTRGQQVTLRCSSQSGHNTVSWYQQALGQGPQFIFQYYREEENGRGNFPPRFSGLQFPNYSSELNVNALELDDSALYLCASSLATSGRAQYFGPGTRLLVL.

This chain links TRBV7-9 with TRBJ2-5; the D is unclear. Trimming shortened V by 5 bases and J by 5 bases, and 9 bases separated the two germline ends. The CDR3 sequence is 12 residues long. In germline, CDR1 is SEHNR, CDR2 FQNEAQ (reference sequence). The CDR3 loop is CASSLSVETQYF. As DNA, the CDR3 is TGTGCCAGCAGCCTCAGCGTGGAGACCCAGTACTTC.

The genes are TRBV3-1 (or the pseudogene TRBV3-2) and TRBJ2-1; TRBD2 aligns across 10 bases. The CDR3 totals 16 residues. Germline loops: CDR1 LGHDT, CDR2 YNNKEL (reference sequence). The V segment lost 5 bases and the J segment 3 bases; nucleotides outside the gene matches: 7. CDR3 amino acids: CASSLPLAGDYNEQFF. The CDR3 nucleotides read TGTGCCAGCAGCTTACCTCTAGCGGGAGACTACAATGAGCAGTTCTTC.

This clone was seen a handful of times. The CDR3 DNA reads as TGTGCCAGCAGCCAAGGGGGGCCTAGCACAGATACGCAGTATTTT. Its translation: CASSQGGPSTDTQYF. V gene TRBV4-2 combines with J gene TRBJ2-3; TRBD1 might be the D (6 bases). CDR1 is LGHNA and CDR2 is YNFKEQ in the germline V gene. CDR3 length: 15 amino acids. V dropped 1 base and J dropped 0 bases, with 8 bases sitting between them.

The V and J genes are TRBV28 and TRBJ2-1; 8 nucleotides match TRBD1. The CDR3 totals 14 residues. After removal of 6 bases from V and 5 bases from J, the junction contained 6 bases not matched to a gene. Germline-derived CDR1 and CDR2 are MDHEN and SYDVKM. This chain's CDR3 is CASRSGGFDNEQFF. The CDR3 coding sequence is TGTGCCAGCAGGTCAGGGGGCTTCGACAATGAGCAGTTCTTC. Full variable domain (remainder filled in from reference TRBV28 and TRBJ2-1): DVKVTQSSRYLVKRTGEKVFLECVQDMDHENMFWYRQDPGLGLRLIYFSYDVKMKEKGDIPEGYSVSREKKERFSLILESASTNQTSMYLCASRSGGFDNEQFFGPGTRLTVL.

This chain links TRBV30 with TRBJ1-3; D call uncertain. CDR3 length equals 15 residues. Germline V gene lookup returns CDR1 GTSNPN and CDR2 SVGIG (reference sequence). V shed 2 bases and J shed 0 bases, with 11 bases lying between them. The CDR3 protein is CAWSTAGSSGNTIYF. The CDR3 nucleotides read TGTGCCTGGAGTACTGCGGGGAGCTCTGGAAACACCATATATTTT.

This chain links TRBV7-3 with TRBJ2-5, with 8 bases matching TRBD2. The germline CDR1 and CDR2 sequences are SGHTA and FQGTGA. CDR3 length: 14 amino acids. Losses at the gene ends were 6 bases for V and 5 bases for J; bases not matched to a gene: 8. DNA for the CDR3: TGTGCCAGCAGGCCCAGCGGGGGAGGGGAGACCCAGTACTTC. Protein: CASRPSGGGETQYF.

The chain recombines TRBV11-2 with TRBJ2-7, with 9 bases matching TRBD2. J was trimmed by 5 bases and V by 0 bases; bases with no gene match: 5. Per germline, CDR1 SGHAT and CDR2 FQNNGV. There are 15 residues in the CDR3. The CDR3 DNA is TGTGCCAGCAGCTTAGATCTCTCTAGCGGGAACGAGCAGTACTTC. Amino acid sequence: CASSLDLSSGNEQYF.

The CDR3 region has the DNA TGTGCCAGCAGCGTAGGGCTAGCGGGCATCGGAGAGTCCTACGAGCAGTACTTC. Encoded protein: CASSVGLAGIGESYEQYF. The V call is TRBV9, the J call TRBJ2-7, with TRBD2 matching 8 bases. The CDR3 contains 18 residues. The V gene end was trimmed by 0 bases and the J gene end by 1 base; junction bases not matched to a gene: 12. Germline values: CDR1 SGDLS, CDR2 YYNGEE.

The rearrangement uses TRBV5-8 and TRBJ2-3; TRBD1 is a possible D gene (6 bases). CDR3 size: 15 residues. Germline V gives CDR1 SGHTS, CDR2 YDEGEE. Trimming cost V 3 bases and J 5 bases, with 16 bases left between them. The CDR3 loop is CASSSPRGMGDTQYF. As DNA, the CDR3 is TGTGCCAGCAGCTCCCCGAGGGGGATGGGAGATACGCAGTATTTT.

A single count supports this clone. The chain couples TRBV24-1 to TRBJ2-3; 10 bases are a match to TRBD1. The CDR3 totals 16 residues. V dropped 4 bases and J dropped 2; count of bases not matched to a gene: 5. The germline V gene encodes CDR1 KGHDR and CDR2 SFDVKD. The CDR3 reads CATSDGGQGFTDTQYF. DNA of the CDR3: TGTGCCACCAGTGACGGGGGACAGGGGTTCACAGATACGCAGTATTTT.

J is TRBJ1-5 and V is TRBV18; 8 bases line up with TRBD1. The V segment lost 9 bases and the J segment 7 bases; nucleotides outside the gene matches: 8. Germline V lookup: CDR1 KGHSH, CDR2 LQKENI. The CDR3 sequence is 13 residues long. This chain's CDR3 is CASQQGDGQPQHF. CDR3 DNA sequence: TGTGCCAGTCAACAGGGGGATGGCCAGCCCCAGCATTTT.

Here the CDR3 reads CASRGAGEYFSGNTIYF. The CDR3, as DNA: TGTGCCAGCAGGGGGGCAGGGGAATATTTCTCTGGAAACACCATATATTTT. The rearrangement uses TRBV25-1 and TRBJ1-3, with D possibly being TRBD1 (6 bases). Trimming left V 6 bases short and J 0 bases short, with 18 bases between. Germline CDR1 reads MGHDK; CDR2 reads SYGVNS. The CDR3 consists of 17 residues.

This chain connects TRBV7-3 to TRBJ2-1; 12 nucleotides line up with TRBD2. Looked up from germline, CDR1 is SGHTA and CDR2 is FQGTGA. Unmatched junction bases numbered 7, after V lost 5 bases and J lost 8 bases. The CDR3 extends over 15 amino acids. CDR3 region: CASSPGLAGIDEQFF. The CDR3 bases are TGTGCCAGCAGCCCAGGACTAGCGGGAATAGATGAGCAGTTCTTC.

DNA of the CDR3: TGTGCCAGCAGGCCCGGGGATAACTCTGGGGCCAACGTCCTGACTTTC. This sequence encodes CASRPGDNSGANVLTF. The chain recombines TRBV28 with TRBJ2-6; tentative D call: TRBD2 (5 bases). Germline V gene sequence: CDR1 MDHEN, CDR2 SYDVKM. The length of the CDR3 is 16 residues. V lost 6 bases to trimming and J lost 0 bases, with 12 bases between them.

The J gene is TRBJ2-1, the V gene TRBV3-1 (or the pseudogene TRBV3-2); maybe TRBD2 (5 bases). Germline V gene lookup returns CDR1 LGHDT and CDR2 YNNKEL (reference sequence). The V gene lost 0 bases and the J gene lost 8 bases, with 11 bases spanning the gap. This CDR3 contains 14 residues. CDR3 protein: CASSQDRGFDEQFF. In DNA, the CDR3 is TGTGCCAGCAGCCAAGATCGGGGTTTCGATGAGCAGTTCTTC.

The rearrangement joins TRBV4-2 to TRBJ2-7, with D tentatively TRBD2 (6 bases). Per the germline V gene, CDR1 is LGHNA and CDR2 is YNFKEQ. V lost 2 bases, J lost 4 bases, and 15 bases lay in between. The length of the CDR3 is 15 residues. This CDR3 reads CASSQLEGLIYEQYF. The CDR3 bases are TGTGCCAGCAGCCAACTGGAGGGACTGATTTACGAGCAGTACTTC.